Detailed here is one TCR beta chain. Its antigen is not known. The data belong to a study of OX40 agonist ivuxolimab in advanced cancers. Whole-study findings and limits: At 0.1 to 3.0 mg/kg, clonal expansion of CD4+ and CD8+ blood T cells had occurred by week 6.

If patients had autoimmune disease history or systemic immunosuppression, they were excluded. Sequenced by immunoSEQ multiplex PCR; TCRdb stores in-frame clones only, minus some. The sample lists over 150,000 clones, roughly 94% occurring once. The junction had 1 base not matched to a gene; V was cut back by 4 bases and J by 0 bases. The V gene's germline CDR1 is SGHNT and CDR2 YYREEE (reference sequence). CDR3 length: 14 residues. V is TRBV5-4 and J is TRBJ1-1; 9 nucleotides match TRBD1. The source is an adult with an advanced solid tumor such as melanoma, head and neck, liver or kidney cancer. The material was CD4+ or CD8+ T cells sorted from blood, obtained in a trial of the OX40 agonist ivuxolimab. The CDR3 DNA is TGTGCCAGCAGCAGACAGGGGGTGAACACTGAAGCTTTCTTT. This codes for CASSRQGVNTEAFF.